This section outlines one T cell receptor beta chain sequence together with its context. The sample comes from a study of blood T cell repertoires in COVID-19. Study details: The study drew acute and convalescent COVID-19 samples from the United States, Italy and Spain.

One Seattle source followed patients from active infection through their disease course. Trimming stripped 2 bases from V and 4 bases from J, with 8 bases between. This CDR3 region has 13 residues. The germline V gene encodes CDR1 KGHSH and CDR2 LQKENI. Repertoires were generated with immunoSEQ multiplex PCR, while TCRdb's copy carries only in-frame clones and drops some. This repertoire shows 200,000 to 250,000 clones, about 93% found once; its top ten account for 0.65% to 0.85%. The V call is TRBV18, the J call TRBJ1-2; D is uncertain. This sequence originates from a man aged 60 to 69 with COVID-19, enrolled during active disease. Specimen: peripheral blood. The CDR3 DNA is TGTGCCAGCTCACCAGAGGGTTCCTATGGCTACACCTTC. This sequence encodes CASSPEGSYGYTF.